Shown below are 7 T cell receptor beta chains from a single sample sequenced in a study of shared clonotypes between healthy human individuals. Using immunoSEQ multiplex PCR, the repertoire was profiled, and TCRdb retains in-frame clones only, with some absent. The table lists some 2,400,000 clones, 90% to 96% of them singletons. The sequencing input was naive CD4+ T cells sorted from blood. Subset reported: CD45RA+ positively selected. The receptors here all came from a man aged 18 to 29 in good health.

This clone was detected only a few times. CDR3 nucleotide sequence: TGCGCCAGCAGTGAGTCGCAACCCGCTGGTGAGCAGTTCTTC. Protein: CASSESQPAGEQFF. The chain is built from TRBV10-1 and TRBJ2-1, with unresolved D. Trimming shortened V by 0 bases and J by 9 bases, and 12 bases separated the two germline ends. The CDR3 is 14 amino acids. Germline V gives CDR1 WNHNN, CDR2 SYGVQD (reference sequence).

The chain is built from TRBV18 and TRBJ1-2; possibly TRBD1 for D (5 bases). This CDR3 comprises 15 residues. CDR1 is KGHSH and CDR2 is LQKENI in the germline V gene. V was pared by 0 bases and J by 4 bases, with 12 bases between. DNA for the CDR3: TGTGCCAGCTCACCACCGGAGATTAGGGGCTATGGCTACACCTTC. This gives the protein CASSPPEIRGYGYTF.

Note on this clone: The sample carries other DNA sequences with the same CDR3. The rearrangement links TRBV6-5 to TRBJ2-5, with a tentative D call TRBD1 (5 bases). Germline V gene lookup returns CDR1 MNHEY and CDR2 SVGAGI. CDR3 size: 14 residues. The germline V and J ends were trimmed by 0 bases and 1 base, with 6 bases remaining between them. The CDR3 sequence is CASSYSRGQETQYF. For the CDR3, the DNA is TGTGCCAGCAGTTACTCAAGGGGCCAAGAGACCCAGTACTTC.

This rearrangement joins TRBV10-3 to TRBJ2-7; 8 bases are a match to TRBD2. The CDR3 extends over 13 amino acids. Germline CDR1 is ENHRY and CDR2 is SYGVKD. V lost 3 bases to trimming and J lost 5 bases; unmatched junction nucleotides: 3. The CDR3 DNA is TGTGCCATCAGTGACGGAGCGGGGGACGAGCAGTACTTC. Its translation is CAISDGAGDEQYF.

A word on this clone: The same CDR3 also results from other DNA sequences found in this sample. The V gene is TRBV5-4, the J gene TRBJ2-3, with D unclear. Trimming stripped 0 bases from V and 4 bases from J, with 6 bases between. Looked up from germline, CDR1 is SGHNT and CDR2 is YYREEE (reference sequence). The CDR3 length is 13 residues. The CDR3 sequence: CASSLGTSDTQYF. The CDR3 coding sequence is TGTGCCAGCAGCTTGGGTACGTCAGATACGCAGTATTTT.

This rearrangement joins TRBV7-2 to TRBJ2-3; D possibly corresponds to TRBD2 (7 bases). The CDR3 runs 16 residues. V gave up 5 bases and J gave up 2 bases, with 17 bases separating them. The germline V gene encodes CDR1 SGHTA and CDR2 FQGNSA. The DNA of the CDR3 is TGTGCCAGCAGCCAACGGGGGGCGGGGTTCACAGATACGCAGTATTTT. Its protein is CASSQRGAGFTDTQYF.

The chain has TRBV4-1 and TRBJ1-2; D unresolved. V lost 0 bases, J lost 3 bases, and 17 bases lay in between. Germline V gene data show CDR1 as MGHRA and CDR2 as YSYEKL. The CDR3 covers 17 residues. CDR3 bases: TGCGCCAGCAGCCAAGATTGGGGAAGAGGACCCCACTATGGCTACACCTTC. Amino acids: CASSQDWGRGPHYGYTF.